Listed here are 23 T cell receptor beta chains from one sample, sequenced in a study of blood T cell repertoires in COVID-19. The assay was immunoSEQ multiplex PCR, and TCRdb's table has in-frame clones only and misses some. This sample has about 220,000 clones, with 82% found just once. Specimen: peripheral blood. These receptors were collected from a woman aged 65 to 85 with COVID-19, enrolled during active disease.

This chain connects TRBV2 to TRBJ2-1; the match to TRBD2 covers 10 bases. The CDR3 is 15 amino acids. Per germline, CDR1 SNHLY and CDR2 FYNNEI. The V and J ends lost 8 bases and 7 bases, in that order; junction bases with no gene match: 11. CDR3 sequence (DNA): TGTGCCAGCGCCCCCACTAGCGGGACGCCAAATGAGCAGTTCTTC. Translating it yields CASAPTSGTPNEQFF. Variable domain in full (rest from reference TRBV2 and TRBJ2-1): EPEVTQTPSHQVTQMGQEVILRCVPISNHLYFYWYRQILGQKVEFLVSFYNNEISEKSEIFDDQFSVERPDGSNFTLKIRSTKLEDSAMYFCASAPTSGTPNEQFFGPGTRLTVL.

This chain joins TRBV2 and TRBJ1-1; D is possibly TRBD1 (6 bases). Germline lookup yields CDR1 SNHLY and CDR2 FYNNEI. The V gene lost 8 bases and the J gene lost 0 bases, with 13 bases spanning the gap. The CDR3 spans 14 residues. DNA for the CDR3: TGTGCCAGCCAAGGGGGTACAATGAACACTGAAGCTTTCTTT. It translates to CASQGGTMNTEAFF.

The chain combines TRBV6-2 or TRBV6-3 with TRBJ1-5; 9 nucleotides match TRBD1. J lost 3 bases, V lost 2 bases, and 5 bases had no gene match. Per germline, CDR1 MNHEY and CDR2 SVGEGT. CDR3 length: 16 residues. The CDR3 here is CASSYTGTGSNQPQHF. The CDR3, as DNA: TGTGCCAGCAGTTACACGGGGACAGGGTCCAATCAGCCCCAGCATTTT.

DNA of the CDR3: TGCAGCGTTGAAGATCCCGACAGGGACTACGAGCAGTACTTC. Protein product: CSVEDPDRDYEQYF. The V call is TRBV29-1, the J call TRBJ2-7; 7 bases align to TRBD1. The CDR3 is 14 amino acids. Unmatched junction bases numbered 5, after V lost 0 bases and J lost 3 bases. The germline V gene has CDR1 SQVTM and CDR2 ANQGSEA.

The gene calls are TRBV3-1 (or the pseudogene TRBV3-2) and TRBJ1-1, with D unclear. The CDR3 length is 14 residues. CDR1 is LGHDT, CDR2 YNNKEL, per germline (reference sequence). V gave up 1 base and J gave up 1 base, with 7 bases separating them. CDR3 nucleotides: TGTGCCAGCAGCCAAGTATCCGGGAACACTGAAGCTTTCTTT. Its protein is CASSQVSGNTEAFF.

The CDR3 DNA reads as TGCGCCAGCAGCCAAGATTTGGGCAGGGGGATTGTCAACGTCCTGACTTTC. It translates to CASSQDLGRGIVNVLTF. The chain couples TRBV4-3 to TRBJ2-6; 7 bases align to TRBD1. The germline V gene has CDR1 LGHNA and CDR2 YSLEER. The CDR3 has 17 amino acids. V dropped 0 bases and J dropped 9; count of bases not matched to a gene: 11.

The CDR3 bases are TGTGCCAGCAGCTTAGTCCAGCGGGACGGTGAGACCCAGTACTTC. Its protein product is CASSLVQRDGETQYF. V and J are TRBV7-9 and TRBJ2-5, with 7 bases aligning to TRBD2. J lost 5 bases, V lost 1 base, and 7 bases had no gene match. This CDR3 contains 15 residues. Germline V gives CDR1 SEHNR, CDR2 FQNEAQ (reference sequence).

This clone was detected once. The V gene is TRBV4-3, the J gene TRBJ2-1; D gene ambiguous. The CDR3 is 13 amino acids. Germline V lookup: CDR1 LGHNA, CDR2 YSLEER. The ends were cut back, 4 bases at V and 8 bases at J, with 12 bases in the middle. In nucleotides, the CDR3 is TGCGCCAGCAGCCTAGCACGTGAGTATGAGCAGTTCTTC. It specifies CASSLAREYEQFF.

The V and J genes are TRBV9 and TRBJ1-3, with D possibly being TRBD1 (5 bases). CDR3 length: 15 residues. Germline assignment: CDR1 SGDLS and CDR2 YYNGEE. V lost 5 bases and J 2 bases, leaving 14 bases between the germline ends. CDR3 DNA sequence: TGTGCCAGCAGTTCCCTAATAGGGGCTGGAAACACCATATATTTT. Translated: CASSSLIGAGNTIYF.

In its sample, this clone was seen once. This chain links TRBV5-1 with TRBJ2-4, with TRBD1 identical over 10 bases. Germline CDR1 and CDR2: SGHRS and YFSETQ. The ends lost 4 bases at V and 7 bases at J; junction bases unmatched: 11. The CDR3 contains 16 residues. DNA for the CDR3: TGCGCCAGCAGCCCCCCCGGGACAGGGGCAGGTAACATTCAGTACTTC. It yields the protein CASSPPGTGAGNIQYF.

The J gene is TRBJ2-5, the V gene TRBV18; 8 bases line up with TRBD1. Germline lookup yields CDR1 KGHSH and CDR2 LQKENI. This CDR3 is 16 amino acids long. V was pared by 3 bases and J by 2 bases, with 8 bases of the junction left unmatched. The CDR3 sequence is CASSPTRQGRQETQYF. The DNA of the CDR3 is TGTGCCAGCTCACCTACCCGACAGGGGAGGCAAGAGACCCAGTACTTC.

This clone was observed a few times. V and J are TRBV2 and TRBJ1-2; D gene ambiguous. The germline CDR1 and CDR2 sequences are SNHLY and FYNNEI. The CDR3 covers 14 residues. The V end lost 4 bases, the J end lost 7 bases, and 16 bases lay between the germline ends. In nucleotides, the CDR3 is TGTGCCAGCAGTGGCGGGCCTTTGGGAGGTGGCTACACCTTC. Its protein product is CASSGGPLGGGYTF.

The rearrangement links TRBV15 to TRBJ2-6; D uncertain. With 5 bases removed from V and 4 bases from J, the gap between germline ends came to 3 bases. Germline CDR1 is LNHNV and CDR2 is YYDKDF (reference sequence). The CDR3 extends over 12 amino acids. This chain's CDR3 is CATSPGANVLTF. CDR3 DNA: TGTGCCACCAGCCCGGGGGCCAACGTCCTGACTTTC.

This chain joins TRBV18 and TRBJ1-5; the match to TRBD1 covers 8 bases. Germline trimming cut 8 bases from V and 5 bases from J; bases unmatched to any gene: 5. CDR3 length: 13 amino acids. Germline values: CDR1 KGHSH, CDR2 LQKENI. The CDR3 reads CASRQGSDQPQHF. In DNA form, the CDR3 reads TGTGCCAGCCGACAGGGGTCCGATCAGCCCCAGCATTTT.

About this clone itself: This CDR3 is also generated by other DNA sequences in the sample. V is TRBV19 and J is TRBJ2-1; a possible D gene is TRBD2 (5 bases). The V end lost 5 bases, the J end lost 3 bases, and 11 bases lay between the germline ends. The length of the CDR3 is 14 residues. Germline values: CDR1 LNHDA, CDR2 SQIVND (reference sequence). The CDR3 reads CASSPRGLYNEQFF. The CDR3 bases are TGTGCCAGTAGTCCCAGAGGGCTCTACAATGAGCAGTTCTTC.

This sequence joins TRBV7-2 and TRBJ2-1; a possible D gene is TRBD2 (6 bases). V dropped 5 bases and J dropped 3 bases, with 20 bases sitting between them. This CDR3 region has 17 residues. CDR1 and CDR2 from the germline V gene are SGHTA and FQGNSA. The CDR3, as DNA: TGTGCCAGCAGCCCGAATGGTGGAGGGTTTTACTACAATGAGCAGTTCTTC. As protein: CASSPNGGGFYYNEQFF.

The CDR3 sequence: CASSWGDRDTEAFF. The CDR3 region has the DNA TGTGCCAGCAGTTGGGGCGACAGGGACACTGAAGCTTTCTTT. The rearrangement joins TRBV28 to TRBJ1-1; 7 bases map to TRBD1. The V segment lost 4 bases and the J segment 3 bases; nucleotides outside the gene matches: 5. This CDR3 contains 14 residues. CDR1 and CDR2 (germline): MDHEN, SYDVKM.

The count of this clone is one. The chain employs TRBV10-3 and TRBJ1-1; 7 bases agree with TRBD1. This CDR3 spans 14 amino acids. Germline V gene lookup returns CDR1 ENHRY and CDR2 SYGVKD. The V segment lost 2 bases and the J segment 5 bases; nucleotides outside the gene matches: 5. Here the CDR3 reads CAISEEGAETEAFF. The CDR3 nucleotides are TGTGCCATCAGTGAGGAGGGGGCGGAAACTGAAGCTTTCTTT.

The V call is TRBV10-3, the J call TRBJ1-1; D gene ambiguous. Germline lookup yields CDR1 ENHRY and CDR2 SYGVKD. The CDR3 totals 13 residues. Trimming cost V 1 base and J 3 bases, with 6 bases left between them. The CDR3 reads CAISEFTDTEAFF. CDR3 sequence (DNA): TGTGCCATCAGTGAGTTCACGGACACTGAAGCTTTCTTT.

The chain uses TRBV29-1 and TRBJ1-5; D gene ambiguous. Germline-derived CDR1 and CDR2 are SQVTM and ANQGSEA. CDR3 length: 13 residues. Trimming stripped 0 bases from V and 7 bases from J, with 10 bases between. The CDR3 sequence: CSVEDQAGQPQHF. CDR3 bases: TGCAGCGTTGAAGATCAGGCGGGGCAGCCCCAGCATTTT.

The V gene is TRBV27, the J gene TRBJ2-3; a possible D gene is TRBD2 (6 bases). In germline, CDR1 is MNHEY, CDR2 SMNVEV (reference sequence). The CDR3 is made up of 16 amino acids. The ends were cut back, 2 bases at V and 1 base at J, with 13 bases in the middle. The CDR3 nucleotides are TGTGCCAGCAGTTTAGTGCCCGGGAGAGGCACAGATACGCAGTATTTT. It specifies CASSLVPGRGTDTQYF.

The gene calls are TRBV11-2 and TRBJ2-7; tentative D call: TRBD1 (6 bases). Trimming removed 2 bases from V and 2 bases from J, with 13 bases in between. The CDR3 runs to 15 residues. Germline V gene lookup returns CDR1 SGHAT and CDR2 FQNNGV. CDR3 sequence: CASSLRQETTYEQYF. CDR3 bases: TGTGCCAGCAGCTTACGACAGGAAACCACCTACGAGCAGTACTTC.

This sequence joins TRBV6-5 and TRBJ1-1, with a possible D match to TRBD1 (6 bases). The germline CDR1 and CDR2 sequences are MNHEY and SVGAGI. This CDR3 is built from 12 residues. V was shortened by 6 bases and J by 11 bases, with 16 bases between the two germline ends. This CDR3 is CASSHRVGRAFF. DNA for the CDR3: TGTGCCAGCAGCCACAGGGTAGGTAGGGCTTTCTTT.